This note documents a single T cell receptor (beta chain) sequence. Antigen unknown. TCR beta CDR3 regions were amplified from RNA. The HTBI set primed first-round TCR CDR3 RT-PCR. TCRdb re-called the multiplex PCR reads with MiXCR, one entry per CDR3 protein. The sample lists about 600,000 distinct CDR3 sequences; roughly 15% were seen once. This specimen comes from a study of T cells in Graves' hyperthyroidism and ophthalmopathy. Study results and caveats: Most expanded thyroid clonotypes above 0.001 also appeared in blood.

The source of the PBMCs was 9.5 to 10 ml of fresh peripheral blood. With 1 base removed from V and 8 bases from J, the gap between germline ends came to 17 bases. This CDR3 region has 15 residues. CDR1 is MGHRA, CDR2 YSYEKL, per germline. The J gene is TRBJ1-2, the V gene TRBV4-1, with D tentatively TRBD1 (6 bases). Sequenced sample: blood. This clonotype was obtained from a woman aged 50 to 60 with Graves' ophthalmopathy. CDR3 bases: TGCGCCAGCAGCCAAGCGGAATCGGGGGCCGACGGCTACACCTTC. Translated, it gives CASSQAESGADGYTF.